This T cell receptor beta chain derives from a study of T cells in Graves' hyperthyroidism and ophthalmopathy. Study-level background: Specimen type is peripheral blood, collected at initial diagnosis prior to any treatment. Study results and caveats: Among clonotypes expanded in thyroid above 0.001, most were also found in blood.

The sample holds many counts of this clonotype. The antigen is unknown. Reasons for excluding patients were uncontrolled infection, other autoimmune disease, pregnancy or lactation. This sample holds PBMCs from 8 to 10 ml fresh peripheral blood. The investigators amplified TCR beta CDR3 regions from RNA transcripts. The study used the HTBI primer set for a first-round RT-PCR of the TCR CDR3. MiXCR was run by TCRdb on the multiplex PCR reads, yielding one entry per CDR3 protein. There are around 420,000 distinct CDR3 sequences in the sample; approximately 15% occur only once, and roughly 14% lies in the top ten. The CDR3 runs to 12 residues. The V segment lost 11 bases and the J segment 8 bases; nucleotides outside the gene matches: 7. The germline V gene encodes CDR1 SNHLY and CDR2 FYNNEI.

Material: blood. The sequence came from a woman aged 18-29 years with Graves' hyperthyroidism. The chain links TRBV2 to TRBJ2-1; TRBD2 aligns across 9 bases. The CDR3 sequence is CAGTLAGDEQFF. The DNA of the CDR3 is TGTGCCGGTACACTAGCGGGTGATGAGCAGTTCTTC. Full variable domain (rest looked up from reference TRBV2 and TRBJ2-1): EPEVTQTPSHQVTQMGQEVILRCVPISNHLYFYWYRQILGQKVEFLVSFYNNEISEKSEIFDDQFSVERPDGSNFTLKIRSTKLEDSAMYFCAGTLAGDEQFFGPGTRLTVL.